The 5 T cell receptor beta chains below come from one sample, sequenced in a study of cytomegalovirus exposure and HLA in healthy donors. 13 Jbeta primers and 60 Vbeta primers were used for the PCR. The assay was immunoSEQ multiplex PCR, and TCRdb's table has in-frame clones only and misses some. The sample has over 20,000 clones, just under 70% seen once. Input material: PBMCs. These receptor sequences come from a woman aged 45-60 years in good health and CMV-seronegative.

V is TRBV29-1 and J is TRBJ2-1; TRBD2 matches 9 bases. The germline V gene has CDR1 SQVTM and CDR2 ANQGSEA. J gave up 1 base and V 7 bases, and 5 bases lay outside the gene matches. This CDR3 is built from 14 residues. The CDR3 here is CSGKSGGSYNEQFF. The CDR3 region has the DNA TGCAGCGGCAAAAGCGGGGGGTCCTACAATGAGCAGTTCTTC.

V gene TRBV4-1 combines with J gene TRBJ2-7, with 9 positions matching TRBD1. The V segment lost 3 bases and the J segment 5 bases; nucleotides outside the gene matches: 8. The CDR3 runs 15 residues. CDR1 is MGHRA, CDR2 YSYEKL, per germline. CDR3 sequence: CASSQAGTGNNEQYF. The CDR3 DNA reads as TGCGCCAGCAGCCAGGCCGGGACAGGGAACAACGAGCAGTACTTC.

This sequence joins TRBV7-2 and TRBJ2-1; a weak D match, TRBD2 (5 bases). Germline V gene sequence: CDR1 SGHTA, CDR2 FQGNSA. The CDR3 is 16 residues long. The V and J ends lost 4 bases and 2 bases respectively, with 15 bases between them. The CDR3 is CASSSDSATTYNEQFF. CDR3 coding DNA: TGTGCCAGCAGCTCGGACTCAGCTACCACCTACAATGAGCAGTTCTTC.

This chain joins TRBV29-1 and TRBJ2-5; TRBD1 aligns across 8 bases. This CDR3 spans 14 amino acids. Looked up from germline, CDR1 is SQVTM and CDR2 is ANQGSEA. Losses at the gene ends were 7 bases for V and 2 bases for J; bases not matched to a gene: 9. The CDR3: CSAPGQGKQETQYF. The DNA of the CDR3 is TGCAGCGCTCCCGGACAGGGCAAACAAGAGACCCAGTACTTC.

This clone was detected only once. In nucleotides, the CDR3 is TGCGCCAGCAGCTTGGCAGGGTCTAACTATGGCTACACCTTC. Translating it yields CASSLAGSNYGYTF. J is TRBJ1-2 and V is TRBV5-1; tentative D call: TRBD1 (5 bases). V was shortened by 0 bases and J by 0 bases, with 6 bases between the two germline ends. This CDR3 region has 14 residues. Per the germline V gene, CDR1 is SGHRS and CDR2 is YFSETQ. The full variable domain, with the rest looked up from reference TRBV5-1 and TRBJ1-2, is KAGVTQTPRYLIKTRGQQVTLSCSPISGHRSVSWYQQTPGQGLQFLFEYFSETQRNKGNFPGRFSGRQFSNSRSEMNVSTLELGDSALYLCASSLAGSNYGYTFGSGTRLTVV.